The 18 T cell receptor beta chains given below trace back to one sample, sequenced in a study of identical twins. Using its own MiXCR run on the 5' RACE reads, TCRdb lists one record per CDR3 protein. The sample holds about 730,000 distinct CDR3 sequences, over 20% seen once. This sample also appeared in a second study, on T cells expressing NK-cell markers.

Sequencing used PBMCs. Receptors originate from a young woman in good health.

At least ten counts were recorded for this clonotype. This chain joins TRBV4-1 and TRBJ1-2, with no clear D. From germline, CDR1 is MGHRA and CDR2 YSYEKL. This CDR3 region has 14 residues. V was shortened by 0 bases and J by 4 bases, with 9 bases between the two germline ends. The CDR3 coding sequence is TGCGCCAGCAGCCAAGAGTCCGCCAGCTATGGCTACACCTTC. Translated, it gives CASSQESASYGYTF.

The chain couples TRBV6-1 to TRBJ2-1, with a tentative D call TRBD1 (5 bases). The CDR3 contains 13 residues. Trimming took off 7 bases at V and 7 bases at J, with 14 bases between the two ends. From germline, CDR1 is MNHNS and CDR2 SASEGT. CDR3 loop: CASKEQGANEQFF. The DNA for the CDR3 is TGTGCCAGCAAAGAGCAGGGTGCAAATGAGCAGTTCTTC.

The chain uses TRBV29-1 and TRBJ2-7; D ambiguous. Germline CDR1 and CDR2: SQVTM and ANQGSEA. V lost 4 bases to trimming and J lost 5 bases, with 6 bases between them. The length of the CDR3 is 10 residues. CDR3 DNA sequence: TGCAGCGTTGGAGTACACGAGCAGTACTTC. Translating it yields CSVGVHEQYF.

This clonotype has a handful of counts. The V gene is TRBV5-6, the J gene TRBJ1-3; the D is unclear. Per germline, CDR1 SGHDT and CDR2 YYEEEE. This CDR3 region has 15 residues. V lost 7 bases and J lost 0, with 14 bases in between. CDR3 coding DNA: TGTGCCAGCTCACCGGCGGGGTTCTCTGGAAACACCATATATTTT. Its protein product is CASSPAGFSGNTIYF. Together with reference TRBV5-6 and TRBJ1-3, the CDR3 gives the full variable domain: DAGVTQSPTHLIKTRGQQVTLRCSPKSGHDTVSWYQQALGQGPQFIFQYYEEEERQRGNFPDRFSGHQFPNYSSELNVNALLLGDSALYLCASSPAGFSGNTIYFGEGSWLTVV.

In this sample, this clonotype turned up a few times. J is TRBJ2-3 and V is TRBV5-1, with D perhaps matching TRBD1 (6 bases). V gave up 2 bases and J gave up 6 bases, with 13 bases separating them. The CDR3 is 14 residues long. Germline V gene data show CDR1 as SGHRS and CDR2 as YFSETQ. CDR3 residues: CASSFTGNVDTQYF. CDR3 coding DNA: TGCGCCAGCAGCTTCACAGGGAACGTGGATACGCAGTATTTT.

This sequence joins TRBV9 and TRBJ1-1; 9 nucleotides line up with TRBD1. CDR3 length: 15 residues. The trim removed 4 bases at V and 4 bases at J, leaving 8 bases unmatched. The germline V gene has CDR1 SGDLS and CDR2 YYNGEE. The CDR3 region is CASSTRDRAFTEAFF. CDR3 DNA sequence: TGTGCCAGCAGCACCCGGGACAGGGCTTTCACTGAAGCTTTCTTT.

The chain carries TRBV12-3 or TRBV12-4 and TRBJ2-5; D perhaps matches TRBD2 (6 bases). The V end lost 3 bases, the J end lost 5 bases, and 16 bases lay between the germline ends. This CDR3 spans 15 amino acids. CDR3 sequence reads: CASSFPARGKETQYF. The CDR3 nucleotides are TGTGCCAGCAGTTTCCCCGCCCGCGGGAAGGAGACCCAGTACTTC.

The chain is built from TRBV20-1 and TRBJ2-1; 11 bases match TRBD2. Per germline, CDR1 DFQATT and CDR2 SNEGSKA (reference sequence). V gave up 5 bases and J gave up 7 bases; unmatched junction bases: 10. The CDR3 runs to 15 residues. The CDR3 reads CSAGGTSGKTNEQFF. In nucleotides, the CDR3 is TGCAGTGCTGGCGGGACTAGCGGTAAGACTAATGAGCAGTTCTTC.

This rearrangement joins TRBV6-6 to TRBJ2-5; D is unresolved. CDR3 length equals 12 residues. Per germline, CDR1 MNHNY and CDR2 SVGAGI (reference sequence). The V and J ends lost 6 bases and 4 bases respectively, with 9 bases between them. The CDR3 spells CASSAGRETQYF. CDR3 in DNA: TGTGCCAGCAGCGCTGGAAGAGAGACCCAGTACTTC.

This clonotype has just one count. The chain couples TRBV12-3 or TRBV12-4 to TRBJ2-5, with unresolved D. The V end lost 3 bases, the J end lost 3 bases, and 5 bases lay between the germline ends. The CDR3 covers 12 residues. The CDR3 DNA follows: TGTGCCAGCAGTTTCTGGGAAGAGACCCAGTACTTC. This encodes CASSFWEETQYF.

This clonotype was seen many times. J is TRBJ2-1 and V is TRBV20-1; 9 nucleotides match TRBD2. Germline CDR1 DFQATT, CDR2 SNEGSKA (reference sequence). The junction had 10 bases not matched to a gene; V was cut back by 3 bases and J by 7 bases. The CDR3 extends over 15 amino acids. The CDR3 sequence is CSARRAGGAENEQFF. CDR3 coding DNA: TGCAGTGCTAGGCGGGCGGGGGGGGCCGAAAATGAGCAGTTCTTC.

This clonotype was detected ten times or more. The V gene is TRBV6-5, the J gene TRBJ1-2; possible D gene TRBD1, 5 bases. V lost 0 bases and J 4 bases, leaving 9 bases between the germline ends. CDR1 is MNHEY, CDR2 SVGAGI, per germline. The CDR3 runs to 14 residues. DNA of the CDR3: TGTGCCAGCAGTTACTCTGGGGGTGGCTATGGCTACACCTTC. Protein sequence: CASSYSGGGYGYTF.

The chain combines TRBV10-3 with TRBJ2-1; D may match TRBD1 or TRBD2 (5 bases each). Trimming took off 2 bases at V and 6 bases at J, with 14 bases between the two ends. CDR1 and CDR2 from the germline V gene are ENHRY and SYGVKD. This CDR3 contains 15 residues. The DNA of the CDR3 is TGTGCCATCAGTGAGGCCGGGGCCTTCTTCAATGAGCAGTTCTTC. As protein: CAISEAGAFFNEQFF.

V gene TRBV5-1 combines with J gene TRBJ2-2; D might be TRBD1 or TRBD2, each matching 5 bases. The CDR3 has 15 residues. Trimming took 5 bases from V and 1 from J, leaving 12 bases between them. The germline V gene has CDR1 SGHRS and CDR2 YFSETQ. The CDR3 is CASRERDQNTGELFF. CDR3 bases: TGCGCCAGCAGGGAGAGGGACCAGAACACCGGGGAGCTGTTTTTT.

V and J are TRBV11-2 and TRBJ2-4; 14 bases map to TRBD2. CDR3 length equals 18 residues. The J segment lost 0 bases and the V segment lost 4 bases, leaving 5 bases of the junction unmatched. CDR1 SGHAT and CDR2 FQNNGV come from the germline V gene. This CDR3 reads CASSSTSGGAGAKNIQYF. The CDR3 coding sequence is TGTGCCAGCAGCTCGACTAGCGGGGGGGCCGGAGCCAAAAACATTCAGTACTTC.

The sample holds a few counts of this clonotype. The chain has TRBV7-9 and TRBJ2-2, with D perhaps matching TRBD2 (5 bases). V was pared by 6 bases and J by 7 bases, with 12 bases between. CDR1 SEHNR and CDR2 FQNEAQ come from the germline V gene (reference sequence). The CDR3 has 13 amino acids. DNA for the CDR3: TGTGCCAGCAGACTAGACGGGGACGGGGAGCTGTTTTTT. Residues: CASRLDGDGELFF.

This sequence joins TRBV20-1 and TRBJ2-3; 10 nucleotides line up with TRBD2. The ends lost 5 bases at V and 4 bases at J; junction bases unmatched: 9. The CDR3 loop spans 15 amino acids. Germline loops: CDR1 DFQATT, CDR2 SNEGSKA (reference sequence). Here the CDR3 reads CSASPTSGSSDTQYF. The DNA of the CDR3 is TGCAGTGCTTCCCCGACTAGCGGGTCCTCAGATACGCAGTATTTT.

V and J are TRBV12-3 or TRBV12-4 and TRBJ2-7, with no clear D. The CDR3 is 13 amino acids. Trimming shortened V by 5 bases and J by 3 bases, and 11 bases separated the two germline ends. The CDR3 DNA reads as TGTGCCAGCAGTATGGACCTGCTCTACGAGCAGTACTTC. Translating it yields CASSMDLLYEQYF.